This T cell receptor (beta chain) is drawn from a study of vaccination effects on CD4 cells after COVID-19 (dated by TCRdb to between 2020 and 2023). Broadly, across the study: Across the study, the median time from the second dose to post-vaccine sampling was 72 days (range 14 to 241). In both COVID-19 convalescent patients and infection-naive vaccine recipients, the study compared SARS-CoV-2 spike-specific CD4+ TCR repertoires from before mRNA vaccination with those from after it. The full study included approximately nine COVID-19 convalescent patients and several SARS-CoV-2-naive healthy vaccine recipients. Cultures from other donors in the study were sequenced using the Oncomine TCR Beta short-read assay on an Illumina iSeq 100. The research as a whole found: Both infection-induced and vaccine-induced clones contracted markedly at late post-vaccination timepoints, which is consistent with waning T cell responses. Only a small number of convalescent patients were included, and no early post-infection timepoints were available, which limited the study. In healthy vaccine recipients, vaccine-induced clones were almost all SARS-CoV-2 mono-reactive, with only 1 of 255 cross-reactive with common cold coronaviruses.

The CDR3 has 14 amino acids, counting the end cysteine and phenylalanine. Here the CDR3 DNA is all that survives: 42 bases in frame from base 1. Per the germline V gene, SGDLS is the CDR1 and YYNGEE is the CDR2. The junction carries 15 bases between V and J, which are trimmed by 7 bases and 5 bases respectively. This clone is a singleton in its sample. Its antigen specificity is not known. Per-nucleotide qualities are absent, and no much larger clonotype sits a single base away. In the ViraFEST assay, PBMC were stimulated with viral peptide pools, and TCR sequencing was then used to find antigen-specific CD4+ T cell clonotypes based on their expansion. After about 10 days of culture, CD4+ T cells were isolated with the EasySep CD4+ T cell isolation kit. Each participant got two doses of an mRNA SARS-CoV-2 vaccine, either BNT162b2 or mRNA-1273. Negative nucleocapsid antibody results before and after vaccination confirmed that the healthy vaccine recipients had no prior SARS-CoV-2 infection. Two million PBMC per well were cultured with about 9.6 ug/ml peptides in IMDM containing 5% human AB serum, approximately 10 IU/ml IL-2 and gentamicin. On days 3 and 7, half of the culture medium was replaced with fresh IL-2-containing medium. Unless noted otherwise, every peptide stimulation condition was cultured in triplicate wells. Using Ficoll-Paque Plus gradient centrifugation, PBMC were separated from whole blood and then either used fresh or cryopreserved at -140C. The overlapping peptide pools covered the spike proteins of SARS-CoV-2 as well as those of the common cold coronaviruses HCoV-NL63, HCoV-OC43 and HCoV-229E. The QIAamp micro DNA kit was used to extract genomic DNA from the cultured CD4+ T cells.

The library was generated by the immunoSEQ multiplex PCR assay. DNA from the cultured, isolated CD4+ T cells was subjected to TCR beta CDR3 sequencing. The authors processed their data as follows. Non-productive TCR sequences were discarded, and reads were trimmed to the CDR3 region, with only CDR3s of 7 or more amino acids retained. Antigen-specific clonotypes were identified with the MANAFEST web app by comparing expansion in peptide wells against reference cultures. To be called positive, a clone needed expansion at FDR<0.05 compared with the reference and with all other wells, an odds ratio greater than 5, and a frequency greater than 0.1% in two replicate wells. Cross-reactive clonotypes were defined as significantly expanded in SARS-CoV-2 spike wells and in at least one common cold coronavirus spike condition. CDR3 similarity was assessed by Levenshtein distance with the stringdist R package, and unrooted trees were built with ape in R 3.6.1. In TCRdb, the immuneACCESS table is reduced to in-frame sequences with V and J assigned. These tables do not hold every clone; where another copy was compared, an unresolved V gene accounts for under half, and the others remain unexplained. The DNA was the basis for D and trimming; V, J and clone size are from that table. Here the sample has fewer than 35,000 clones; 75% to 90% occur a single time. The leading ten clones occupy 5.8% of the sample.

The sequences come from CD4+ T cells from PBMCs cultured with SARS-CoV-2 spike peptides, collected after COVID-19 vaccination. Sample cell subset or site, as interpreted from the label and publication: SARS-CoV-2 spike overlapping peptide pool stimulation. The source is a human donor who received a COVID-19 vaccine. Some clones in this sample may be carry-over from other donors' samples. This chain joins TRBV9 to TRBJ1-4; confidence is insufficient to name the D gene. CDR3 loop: CASGPGGNNEKLFF. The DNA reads TGTGCCAGCGGACCGGGCGGAAACAATGAAAAACTGTTTTTT.